This record concerns one T cell receptor (beta chain) sequence. Some clones are missing from TCRdb's copy, which holds only in-frame ones; the method was immunoSEQ multiplex PCR. The sample carries some 64,000 clones, roughly nine tenths recorded once. This sample was taken from a study of control samples from healthy donors and cancer patients. Germline CDR1 is KGHSY and CDR2 is FQNENV. The CDR3 extends over 14 amino acids. V was trimmed by 4 bases and J by 0 bases, leaving 7 bases between them. The sample taken for sequencing was PBMCs. This sequence originates from a woman in her fifties or sixties with colorectal cancer. The chain couples TRBV16 to TRBJ2-1, with D unresolved. CDR3 residues: CASSLQSSYNEQFF. The CDR3 DNA reads as TGTGCCAGCAGCCTACAGAGCTCCTACAATGAGCAGTTCTTC.